This T cell receptor beta chain was documented in a study of T cells in Graves' hyperthyroidism and ophthalmopathy. Whole-study context: The initial diagnosis was the point when peripheral blood was collected, ahead of any treatment.

Graves' hyperthyroidism was deemed stable given no ophthalmopathy progression within 18 months. Lactation, pregnancy, other autoimmune disease or uncontrolled infection excluded patients. Notes on the study in general: Stable hyperthyroidism was told apart from ophthalmopathy by a model built on 13 V-J features.

This clonotype showed up just a few times. As yet, its antigen is unknown. Amplified regions were TCR beta CDR3 sequences from RNA transcripts. TCR CDR3 regions were first amplified by RT-PCR with HTBI primers. MiXCR was run by TCRdb on the multiplex PCR reads, yielding one entry per CDR3 protein. The table includes 500,000 to 750,000 distinct CDR3 sequences, around 16% detected once. Trimming stripped 4 bases from V and 1 base from J, with 16 bases between. Germline-derived CDR1 and CDR2 are KGHDR and SFDVKD. CDR3 size: 16 residues. The chain joins TRBV24-1 to TRBJ2-7, with D possibly being TRBD1 (5 bases). The TCR originated in a woman in her twenties or thirties with Graves' hyperthyroidism. Sequenced sample: blood. CDR3 in amino acids: CATSDDSTDPSYEQYF. CDR3 sequence (DNA): TGTGCCACCAGTGACGATTCGACAGATCCGTCCTACGAGCAGTACTTC.